A selection of T cell receptor beta chains follows, all from one sample in a study of blood T cell repertoires in COVID-19. Here immunoSEQ multiplex PCR was the method, and the copy in TCRdb shows in-frame clones only, minus some. Here the sample spans 85,000 to 110,000 clones, around four fifths being singletons. The sequenced sample was peripheral blood. These receptors originate from a human donor in a cohort sampled during active COVID-19. Each CDR3 is given with its conserved first and last residue. The order of the fields is D gene, J gene, clone size, V gene, CDR3 DNA, CDR3 protein. D genes are given only for firm matches. Size is omitted from some rows. Given values are once, few, many or a class for expanded clones.

d_call: NA; j_call: TRBJ1-5; clone_size: once; v_call: TRBV21-1; cdr3_nt: TGTGCCAGCAGCCCCCTGCGGCAGGGAAGATGGAGCAATCAGCCCCAGCATTTT; cdr3_aa: CASSPLRQGRWSNQPQHF
d_call: NA; j_call: TRBJ1-4; clone_size: few; v_call: TRBV7-2; cdr3_nt: TGTGCCAGCAGCTTAGCGACGGGATTTAATGAAAAACTGTTTTTT; cdr3_aa: CASSLATGFNEKLFF
d_call: NA; j_call: TRBJ1-2; clone_size: NA; v_call: TRBV11-2; cdr3_nt: TGTGCCAGCAGCTCGCGGAGGGGCTCCCCCCTCTATGGCTACACCTTC; cdr3_aa: CASSSRRGSPLYGYTF
d_call: NA; j_call: TRBJ1-3; clone_size: NA; v_call: TRBV9; cdr3_nt: TGTGCCAGCAGTGTACAGGCCTCTATAACCTCTGGAAACACCATATATTTT; cdr3_aa: CASSVQASITSGNTIYF
d_call: NA; j_call: TRBJ2-2; clone_size: NA; v_call: TRBV7-2; cdr3_nt: TGTGCCAGCAGCGCGGACAACCCGAACACCGGGGAGCTGTTTTTT; cdr3_aa: CASSADNPNTGELFF
d_call: NA; j_call: TRBJ1-2; clone_size: few; v_call: TRBV7-9; cdr3_nt: TGTGCCAGCAGCTTGGCACAGGGTTGGGGCTACACCTTC; cdr3_aa: CASSLAQGWGYTF
d_call: TRBD1; j_call: TRBJ2-2; clone_size: NA; v_call: TRBV19; cdr3_nt: TGTGCCAGTACCCCTGCCCAGGGGGACACCGGGGAGCTGTTTTTT; cdr3_aa: CASTPAQGDTGELFF
d_call: NA; j_call: TRBJ1-5; clone_size: once; v_call: TRBV6-2/TRBV6-3; cdr3_nt: TGTGCCAGCAGCAACTCGGGGGGGTTCAATCAGCCCCAGCATTTT; cdr3_aa: CASSNSGGFNQPQHF
d_call: TRBD1; j_call: TRBJ1-1; clone_size: NA; v_call: TRBV7-2; cdr3_nt: TGTGCCAGCAGCCTAAATCGACAGGGGAACACTGAAGCTTTCTTT; cdr3_aa: CASSLNRQGNTEAFF
d_call: NA; j_call: TRBJ1-4; clone_size: NA; v_call: TRBV18; cdr3_nt: TGTGCCAGCTCACCTGAGCAAATTAATGAAAAACTGTTTTTT; cdr3_aa: CASSPEQINEKLFF
d_call: NA; j_call: TRBJ2-5; clone_size: NA; v_call: TRBV5-1; cdr3_nt: TGCGCCAGCACGGGGACTGAGCTGGAGACCCAGTACTTC; cdr3_aa: CASTGTELETQYF
d_call: TRBD2; j_call: TRBJ2-3; clone_size: once; v_call: TRBV19; cdr3_nt: TGTGCCAGTAGTATGAGCGGGGGGCGCGCAGATACGCAGTATTTT; cdr3_aa: CASSMSGGRADTQYF
d_call: TRBD1; j_call: TRBJ1-2; clone_size: once; v_call: TRBV18; cdr3_nt: TGTGCCAGCAGAATCCCGGGACAGGGATTTGGCTACACCTTC; cdr3_aa: CASRIPGQGFGYTF
d_call: NA; j_call: TRBJ1-3; clone_size: NA; v_call: TRBV3-1/TRBV3-2; cdr3_nt: TGTGCCAGCACTCAGGGACCGGGGGGCACCATATATTTT; cdr3_aa: CASTQGPGGTIYF
d_call: TRBD1; j_call: TRBJ1-4; clone_size: NA; v_call: TRBV7-3; cdr3_nt: TGTGCCAGCAGCTCCCTCGACAGGGGGCTGTTTTTT; cdr3_aa: CASSSLDRGLFF
d_call: NA; j_call: TRBJ2-7; clone_size: NA; v_call: TRBV6-2/TRBV6-3; cdr3_nt: TGTGCCAGCAGTTCTTGGGCCCTACCCAACGAGCAGTACTTC; cdr3_aa: CASSSWALPNEQYF
d_call: NA; j_call: TRBJ1-2; clone_size: NA; v_call: TRBV5-1; cdr3_nt: TGCGCCAGCAGCTCGGGACACCCCCTAGTTGGCTACACCTTC; cdr3_aa: CASSSGHPLVGYTF
d_call: TRBD1; j_call: TRBJ1-2; clone_size: NA; v_call: TRBV5-4; cdr3_nt: TGTGCCAGCAGCTTGGTGGCAGGGGGTGGCTACACCTTC; cdr3_aa: CASSLVAGGGYTF
d_call: NA; j_call: TRBJ1-1; clone_size: NA; v_call: TRBV18; cdr3_nt: TGTGCCAGCTCACCTACTGCCGCCGAGAACACTGAAGCTTTCTTT; cdr3_aa: CASSPTAAENTEAFF
d_call: NA; j_call: TRBJ2-5; clone_size: NA; v_call: TRBV7-9; cdr3_nt: TGTGCCAGCAGCTTAGCGAGCGAGACCCAGTACTTC; cdr3_aa: CASSLASETQYF
d_call: NA; j_call: TRBJ1-2; clone_size: NA; v_call: TRBV27; cdr3_nt: TGTGCCAGCAGTTTTCTCCCCCCTAAAAACTATGGCTACACCTTC; cdr3_aa: CASSFLPPKNYGYTF
d_call: NA; j_call: TRBJ1-4; clone_size: few; v_call: TRBV4-1; cdr3_nt: TGCGCCAGCGGGCAGGCGCAGGGGACCGTTAATGAAAAACTGTTTTTT; cdr3_aa: CASGQAQGTVNEKLFF
d_call: TRBD1; j_call: TRBJ1-1; clone_size: NA; v_call: TRBV6-5; cdr3_nt: TGTGCCAGCAGTCCCGGACAGGTGGACACTGAAGCTTTCTTT; cdr3_aa: CASSPGQVDTEAFF
d_call: TRBD1; j_call: TRBJ1-1; clone_size: NA; v_call: TRBV7-8; cdr3_nt: TGTGCCAGCAGCCCACGAGGGGGCGCGGACACTGAAGCTTTCTTT; cdr3_aa: CASSPRGGADTEAFF
d_call: TRBD1; j_call: TRBJ1-5; clone_size: NA; v_call: TRBV6-1; cdr3_nt: TGTGCCAGCAGTGAACAGGGGGTGGTGGGCAATCAGCCCCAGCATTTT; cdr3_aa: CASSEQGVVGNQPQHF
d_call: TRBD1; j_call: TRBJ2-2; clone_size: NA; v_call: TRBV11-2; cdr3_nt: TGTGCCAGCAGTCGTACAGGGGGGTGGACCGGGGAGCTGTTTTTT; cdr3_aa: CASSRTGGWTGELFF
d_call: TRBD1; j_call: TRBJ1-1; clone_size: once; v_call: TRBV11-2; cdr3_nt: TGTGCCAGCAGCCCCCGGACAGGCACTGAAGCTTTCTTT; cdr3_aa: CASSPRTGTEAFF
d_call: NA; j_call: TRBJ1-5; clone_size: NA; v_call: TRBV6-1; cdr3_nt: TGTGCCAGCAGTGAAGGATACAGGGTCAATCAGCCCCAGCATTTT; cdr3_aa: CASSEGYRVNQPQHF
d_call: NA; j_call: TRBJ1-2; clone_size: NA; v_call: TRBV5-1; cdr3_nt: TGCGCCAGCAGGCCTGGAGGCAGGCTTGGGAACGGCTACACCTTC; cdr3_aa: CASRPGGRLGNGYTF
d_call: NA; j_call: TRBJ2-7; clone_size: NA; v_call: TRBV2; cdr3_nt: TGTGCCAGCAGTGCCCGCGACGAGCAGTACTTC; cdr3_aa: CASSARDEQYF
d_call: NA; j_call: TRBJ2-7; clone_size: NA; v_call: TRBV6-5; cdr3_nt: TGTGCCAGCAGGATCAACCGGGTCCCAACCTACGAGCAGTACTTC; cdr3_aa: CASRINRVPTYEQYF
d_call: NA; j_call: TRBJ1-4; clone_size: NA; v_call: TRBV2; cdr3_nt: TGTGCCAGCAGTGAAGCCGAGACGTCCAGTCCAGGGAGGAAACTGTTTTTT; cdr3_aa: CASSEAETSSPGRKLFF
d_call: TRBD1; j_call: TRBJ1-4; clone_size: NA; v_call: TRBV19; cdr3_nt: TGTGCCAGTAGCCCGGGACAGGGGAATGAAAAACTGTTTTTT; cdr3_aa: CASSPGQGNEKLFF
d_call: TRBD1; j_call: TRBJ1-2; clone_size: NA; v_call: TRBV10-3; cdr3_nt: TGTGCCACCCGAACAGGGGGAGCCTATGGCTACACCTTC; cdr3_aa: CATRTGGAYGYTF
d_call: TRBD2; j_call: TRBJ2-5; clone_size: once; v_call: TRBV4-1; cdr3_nt: TGCGCCAGCAGCCAGGCCAACAGAGCGGGGGCCCTCCCGCCTGGGGAGACCCAGTACTTC; cdr3_aa: CASSQANRAGALPPGETQYF
d_call: NA; j_call: TRBJ1-6; clone_size: NA; v_call: TRBV5-1; cdr3_nt: TGCGCCAGCAGCTTGGGCGGCAGTTCAAATTCACCCCTCCACTTT; cdr3_aa: CASSLGGSSNSPLHF
d_call: NA; j_call: TRBJ1-1; clone_size: NA; v_call: TRBV10-2; cdr3_nt: TGCGCCAGCAGTGATATGGGCAGAAAAAACACTGAAGCTTTCTTT; cdr3_aa: CASSDMGRKNTEAFF
d_call: NA; j_call: TRBJ2-2; clone_size: NA; v_call: TRBV30; cdr3_nt: TGTGCCTGGAGTCGGGGGACGGGCACCGGGGAGCTGTTTTTT; cdr3_aa: CAWSRGTGTGELFF
d_call: NA; j_call: TRBJ1-2; clone_size: NA; v_call: TRBV19; cdr3_nt: TGTGCCAGTAGTATCGGGGGGAAGTATGGCTACACCTTC; cdr3_aa: CASSIGGKYGYTF
d_call: NA; j_call: TRBJ1-3; clone_size: NA; v_call: TRBV18; cdr3_nt: TGTGCCAGCTCACCGCTATACGGAGGGCGGCATGGAAACACCATATATTTT; cdr3_aa: CASSPLYGGRHGNTIYF
d_call: TRBD2; j_call: TRBJ2-3; clone_size: NA; v_call: TRBV11-2; cdr3_nt: TGTGCCAGCAGCTTACCCAGACTAGCGGGCTCAGATACGCAGTATTTT; cdr3_aa: CASSLPRLAGSDTQYF
d_call: TRBD2; j_call: TRBJ2-1; clone_size: few; v_call: TRBV30; cdr3_nt: TGTGCCTGGAGTGTACTGACTAGCGGGGTCCTCAATGAGCAGTTCTTC; cdr3_aa: CAWSVLTSGVLNEQFF
d_call: TRBD2; j_call: TRBJ2-5; clone_size: NA; v_call: TRBV4-2; cdr3_nt: TGTGCCAGCAGCCAAGAGTTAGCGGGGGGATCGGAGACCCAGTACTTC; cdr3_aa: CASSQELAGGSETQYF
d_call: TRBD2; j_call: TRBJ2-5; clone_size: NA; v_call: TRBV9; cdr3_nt: TGTGCCAGCAGCCTGAGCGGGGGGGACCGAGAGACCCAGTACTTC; cdr3_aa: CASSLSGGDRETQYF
d_call: NA; j_call: TRBJ1-5; clone_size: NA; v_call: TRBV6-1; cdr3_nt: TGTGCCAGCAGTGAACAGGGCCCCAATCAGCCCCAGCATTTT; cdr3_aa: CASSEQGPNQPQHF
d_call: NA; j_call: TRBJ2-2; clone_size: NA; v_call: TRBV2; cdr3_nt: TGTGCCAGCAGCGGGGTCGGTTCAGGGGAGCTGTTTTTT; cdr3_aa: CASSGVGSGELFF
d_call: NA; j_call: TRBJ1-2; clone_size: NA; v_call: TRBV19; cdr3_nt: TGTGCCAGTAGCCAAGGGGTCGGGGGAAGTTTGAGGGGCTACACCTTC; cdr3_aa: CASSQGVGGSLRGYTF
d_call: TRBD1; j_call: TRBJ2-3; clone_size: NA; v_call: TRBV10-1; cdr3_nt: TGCGCCAGCAGTGAGTTTGGACAGGGGGTGGGAGATACGCAGTATTTT; cdr3_aa: CASSEFGQGVGDTQYF
d_call: NA; j_call: TRBJ2-7; clone_size: NA; v_call: TRBV5-6; cdr3_nt: TGTGCCAGCAGCCTCACGTCGGGCGGGCGAACCTACGAGCAGTACTTC; cdr3_aa: CASSLTSGGRTYEQYF
d_call: TRBD1; j_call: TRBJ2-2; clone_size: NA; v_call: TRBV9; cdr3_nt: TGTGCCAGCAGCGTAGGCCCCAGACAGGGGGCGAGAACCGGGGAGCTGTTTTTT; cdr3_aa: CASSVGPRQGARTGELFF
d_call: TRBD1; j_call: TRBJ1-1; clone_size: NA; v_call: TRBV6-5; cdr3_nt: TGTGCCAGCAACGCAATTACAGGGGGCATGGCTGAAGCTTTCTTT; cdr3_aa: CASNAITGGMAEAFF
d_call: NA; j_call: TRBJ1-1; clone_size: NA; v_call: TRBV12-5; cdr3_nt: TGTGCTAGTGGCCTCCCAGGGATACCTGAAGCTTTCTTT; cdr3_aa: CASGLPGIPEAFF
d_call: TRBD1; j_call: TRBJ1-5; clone_size: NA; v_call: TRBV6-2/TRBV6-3; cdr3_nt: TGTGCCAGCAGTTCGGGACAGGGTTACTTTAGCAATCAGCCCCAGCATTTT; cdr3_aa: CASSSGQGYFSNQPQHF
d_call: TRBD1; j_call: TRBJ1-2; clone_size: NA; v_call: TRBV12-5; cdr3_nt: TGTGCTAGTGGGGGACAGGGAGACTATGGCTACACCTTC; cdr3_aa: CASGGQGDYGYTF
d_call: TRBD1; j_call: TRBJ1-2; clone_size: once; v_call: TRBV18; cdr3_nt: TGTGCCAGCTTCAAGGACCGACAGGGGGCGATTGGCTACACCTTC; cdr3_aa: CASFKDRQGAIGYTF